One T cell receptor beta chain is described in this entry. Its antigen remains unknown. This CDR3 comprises 15 residues. With 1 base clipped from V and 4 bases from J, the junction kept 4 bases outside the gene matches. Looked up from germline, CDR1 is SGHVS and CDR2 is FNYEAQ. This specimen belongs to a study of shared clonotypes between healthy human individuals. Some clones are missing from TCRdb's copy, which holds only in-frame ones; the method was immunoSEQ multiplex PCR. The sample holds around 2.5 million clones, 93% seen once. Whole-study findings and limits: In having few donors, the study represented limited genetic and exposure-history diversity.

What was sequenced was naive CD4+ T cells from PBMCs. Described subset: CD45RA+ positively selected. This chain uses TRBV7-6 with TRBJ2-1; 7 nucleotides line up with TRBD2. This clonotype was sampled from a man between 18 and 35 years old in good health. Some clones in this sample may be carry-over from other donors' samples. The CDR3 bases are TGTGCCAGCAGCTTAGAGCTAGCGGCGTACAATGAGCAGTTCTTC. It is translated as CASSLELAAYNEQFF.